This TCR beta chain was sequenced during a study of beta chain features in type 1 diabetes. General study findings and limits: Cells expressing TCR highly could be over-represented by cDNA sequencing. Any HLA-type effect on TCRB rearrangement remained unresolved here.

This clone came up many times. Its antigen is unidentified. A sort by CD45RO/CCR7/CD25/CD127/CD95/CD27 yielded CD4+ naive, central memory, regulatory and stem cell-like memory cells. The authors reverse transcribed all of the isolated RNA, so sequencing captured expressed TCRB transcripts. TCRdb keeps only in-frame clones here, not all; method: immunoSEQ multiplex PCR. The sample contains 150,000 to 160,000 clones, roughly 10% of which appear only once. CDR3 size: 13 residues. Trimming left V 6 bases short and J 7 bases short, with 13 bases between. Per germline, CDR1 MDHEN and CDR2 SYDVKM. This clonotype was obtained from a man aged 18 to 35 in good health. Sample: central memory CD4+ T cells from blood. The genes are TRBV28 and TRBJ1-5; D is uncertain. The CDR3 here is CASRLGNGQPQHF. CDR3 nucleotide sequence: TGTGCCAGCAGGCTAGGAAATGGGCAGCCCCAGCATTTT.